The 12 T cell receptor beta chains below were found in one sample sequenced in a study of CD8 T cells in ankylosing spondylitis. MiXCR, applied by TCRdb to the 5' RACE reads, yields one record per CDR3 protein. The top ten clones hold roughly 4.5% of a sample with some 130,000 distinct CDR3 sequences, more than 9.5% of them seen once. The sequenced material came from blood, either unsorted or a sorted T cell fraction (not recorded which). The receptors shown here come from a female donor with ankylosing spondylitis or in good health (not recorded which).

This clonotype was picked up many times. This chain joins TRBV11-2 and TRBJ2-5; no clear D gene. V was pared by 5 bases and J by 3 bases, with 13 bases between. The germline V gene has CDR1 SGHAT and CDR2 FQNNGV. This CDR3 has 14 residues. The CDR3 is CASSATLVEETQYF. CDR3 bases: TGTGCCAGCAGCGCCACCTTAGTGGAAGAGACCCAGTACTTC.

This clonotype was recorded many times. The chain recombines TRBV29-1 with TRBJ1-1, with D tentatively TRBD1 (5 bases). The CDR3 is 13 amino acids. Trimming pared 4 bases from V and 3 bases from J, leaving 12 bases between. Germline-derived CDR1 and CDR2 are SQVTM and ANQGSEA. CDR3 DNA: TGCAGCGTTGTTAGAGGGGCTGACACTGAAGCTTTCTTT. Translated, it gives CSVVRGADTEAFF.

This clonotype was picked up many times. The chain is built from TRBV29-1 and TRBJ2-7; 7 nucleotides match TRBD1. The CDR3 totals 12 residues. The junction had 6 bases not matched to a gene; V was cut back by 7 bases and J by 3 bases. Germline V CDR1 and CDR2: SQVTM, ANQGSEA. CDR3 DNA: TGCAGCGCCGTACAGGGGCACTACGAGCAGTACTTC. The encoded protein is CSAVQGHYEQYF.

This clonotype was detected only a few times. V gene TRBV9 combines with J gene TRBJ2-5, with a possible D match to TRBD2 (7 bases). V lost 3 bases and J lost 5, with 14 bases in between. This CDR3 has 14 amino acids. CDR1 SGDLS and CDR2 YYNGEE come from the germline V gene. CDR3 residues: CASSGGGASETQYF. The DNA for the CDR3 is TGTGCCAGCAGCGGAGGGGGGGCCTCCGAGACCCAGTACTTC.

Many counts were recorded for this clonotype. This sequence joins TRBV6-2 or TRBV6-3 and TRBJ2-3; 8 nucleotides line up with TRBD2. J was trimmed by 3 bases and V by 6 bases; bases with no gene match: 11. The CDR3 has 16 residues. Per germline, CDR1 MNHEY and CDR2 SVGEGT. The CDR3 DNA sequence: TGTGCCAGCAGCTCCGCCGGGACTAGGGGAACAGATACGCAGTATTTT. Translation: CASSSAGTRGTDTQYF.

V is TRBV29-1 and J is TRBJ2-2; no clear D. Between the trimmed V and J ends, which lost 1 base and 2 bases, there was a span of 17 bases. Per germline, CDR1 SQVTM and CDR2 ANQGSEA. The CDR3 runs to 17 residues. CDR3: CSVEVWAAAPNTGELFF. The CDR3 bases are TGCAGCGTTGAAGTATGGGCTGCTGCACCAAACACCGGGGAGCTGTTTTTT.

This clonotype was found many times. Mismatch with germline at one junction end may stem from a read error. The chain links TRBV7-9 to TRBJ1-1; D is undetermined. Germline V lookup: CDR1 SEHNR, CDR2 FQNEAQ (reference sequence). The CDR3 spans 12 residues. The CDR3 DNA reads TGTGCCAGCAGTTTAGGATACACTGAAGCTTTCTTT. This sequence encodes CASSLGYTEAFF.

At least ten counts were recorded for this clonotype. This chain links TRBV5-1 with TRBJ1-3; D is unclear. CDR1 is SGHRS and CDR2 is YFSETQ in the germline V gene. CDR3 length: 14 amino acids. V was pared by 1 base and J by 0 bases, with 5 bases between. CDR3 sequence (DNA): TGCGCCAGCAGCTTGATGGGCTCTGGAAACACCATATATTTT. It codes for CASSLMGSGNTIYF.

This clonotype was detected ten times or more. The chain couples TRBV7-2 to TRBJ2-3; no firm D call. The CDR3 consists of 13 residues. V was pared by 5 bases and J by 9 bases, with 15 bases between. The V gene's germline CDR1 is SGHTA and CDR2 FQGNSA. CDR3 sequence (DNA): TGTGCCAGCAGCGTACCAGCGACTGGCACGCAGTATTTT. It yields the protein CASSVPATGTQYF.

This clonotype was recorded many times. The genes are TRBV9 and TRBJ2-1; 12 bases align to TRBD2. Per germline, CDR1 SGDLS and CDR2 YYNGEE. The V and J ends lost 3 bases and 3 bases, in that order; junction bases with no gene match: 7. This CDR3 has 17 amino acids. CDR3 amino acids: CASSAALAGGHYNEQFF. The DNA of the CDR3 is TGTGCCAGCAGCGCCGCCCTAGCGGGAGGGCACTACAATGAGCAGTTCTTC.

This clonotype has a count of ten or more. The rearrangement links TRBV2 to TRBJ2-3; 7 bases line up with TRBD1. The CDR3 consists of 13 residues. V lost 6 bases, J lost 6 bases, and 6 bases stayed unmatched. CDR1 is SNHLY, CDR2 FYNNEI, per germline. The CDR3 here is CASSARGPDTQYF. In nucleotides, the CDR3 is TGTGCCAGCAGCGCAAGGGGGCCGGATACGCAGTATTTT.

This clonotype was detected a few times. The chain links TRBV20-1 to TRBJ1-5; 8 bases line up with TRBD1. The CDR3 is 14 amino acids. Trimming at V came to 2 bases and at J to 4 bases, leaving 4 bases not matched to a gene. Germline lookup yields CDR1 DFQATT and CDR2 SNEGSKA (reference sequence). CDR3 sequence reads: CSARPGTGNQPQHF. For the CDR3, the DNA is TGCAGTGCTAGACCCGGGACAGGTAATCAGCCCCAGCATTTT.